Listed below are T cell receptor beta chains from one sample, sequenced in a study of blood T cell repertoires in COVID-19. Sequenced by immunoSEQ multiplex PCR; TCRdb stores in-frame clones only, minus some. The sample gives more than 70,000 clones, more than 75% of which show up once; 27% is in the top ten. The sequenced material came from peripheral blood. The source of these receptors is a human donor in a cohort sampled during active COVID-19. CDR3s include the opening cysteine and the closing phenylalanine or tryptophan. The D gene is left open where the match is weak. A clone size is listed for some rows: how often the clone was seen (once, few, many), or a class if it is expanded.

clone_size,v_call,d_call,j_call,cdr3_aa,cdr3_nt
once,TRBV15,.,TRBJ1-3,CATSRDSGFSGNTIYF,TGTGCCACCAGCAGAGATTCTGGCTTTTCTGGAAACACCATATATTTT
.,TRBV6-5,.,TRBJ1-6,CASSIQRYNSPLHF,TGTGCCAGCAGTATACAGAGATATAATTCACCCCTCCACTTT
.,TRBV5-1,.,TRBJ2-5,CASSGGETQYF,TGCGCCAGCAGCGGAGGGGAGACCCAGTACTTC
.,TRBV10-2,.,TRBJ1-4,CASSDGGKREKLFF,TGCGCCAGCAGTGACGGCGGGAAGAGGGAAAAACTGTTTTTT
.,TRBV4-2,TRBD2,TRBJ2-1,CASSLVGLAGAPGDNEQFF,TGTGCCAGCAGCCTCGTCGGACTAGCGGGGGCCCCTGGGGACAATGAGCAGTTCTTC
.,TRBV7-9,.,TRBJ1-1,CAEGGGDTEAFF,TGTGCTGAAGGAGGGGGGGACACTGAAGCTTTCTTT
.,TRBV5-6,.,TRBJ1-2,CASSLQLFHGYTF,TGTGCCAGCAGCCTACAGCTTTTCCATGGCTACACCTTC
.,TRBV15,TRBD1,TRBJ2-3,CATSTFPGQGSTDTQYF,TGTGCCACCAGCACATTCCCGGGACAGGGCAGCACAGATACGCAGTATTTT
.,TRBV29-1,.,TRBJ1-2,CSVTYTLEGYTF,TGCAGCGTCACATACACCCTAGAAGGCTACACCTTC
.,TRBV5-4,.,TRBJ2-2,CASSLGGITSVGTGELFF,TGTGCCAGCAGCTTGGGAGGTATAACCTCCGTCGGCACCGGGGAGCTGTTTTTT
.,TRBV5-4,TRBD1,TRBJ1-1,CASSPESYRGTEAFF,TGTGCCAGCAGCCCTGAATCCTACAGGGGTACTGAAGCTTTCTTT
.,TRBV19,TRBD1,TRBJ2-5,CAISTGADETQYF,TGTGCCATTTCGACAGGGGCCGACGAGACCCAGTACTTC
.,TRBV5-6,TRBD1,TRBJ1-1,CASSPGTGSWLTEAFF,TGTGCCAGCAGCCCCGGGACAGGTTCTTGGTTAACTGAAGCTTTCTTT
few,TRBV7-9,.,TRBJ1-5,CASSAQGGSNQPQHF,TGTGCCAGCAGCGCCCAGGGAGGGAGCAATCAGCCCCAGCATTTT
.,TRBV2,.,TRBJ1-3,CASTDSSGNTIYF,TGTGCCAGCACCGACAGCTCTGGAAACACCATATATTTT
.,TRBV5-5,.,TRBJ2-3,CASSPLTAPPDTQYF,TGTGCCAGCTCCCCTCTAACCGCTCCCCCAGATACGCAGTATTTT